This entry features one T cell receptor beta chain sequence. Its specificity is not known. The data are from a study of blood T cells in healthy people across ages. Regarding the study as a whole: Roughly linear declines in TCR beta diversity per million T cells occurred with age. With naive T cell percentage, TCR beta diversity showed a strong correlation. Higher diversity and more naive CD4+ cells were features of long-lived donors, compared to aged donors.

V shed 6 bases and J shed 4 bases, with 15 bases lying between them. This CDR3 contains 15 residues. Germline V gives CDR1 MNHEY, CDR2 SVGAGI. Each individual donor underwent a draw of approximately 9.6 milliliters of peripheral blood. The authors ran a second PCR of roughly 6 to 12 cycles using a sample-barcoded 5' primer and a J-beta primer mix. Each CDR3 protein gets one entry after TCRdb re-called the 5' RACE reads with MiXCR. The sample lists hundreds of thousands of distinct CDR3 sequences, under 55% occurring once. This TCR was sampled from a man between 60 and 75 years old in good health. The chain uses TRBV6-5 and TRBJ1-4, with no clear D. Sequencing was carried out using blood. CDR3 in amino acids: CASSPREGNNEKLFF. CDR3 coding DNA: TGTGCCAGCAGCCCCCGGGAGGGAAATAATGAAAAACTGTTTTTT.